This TCR beta chain was documented in a study of cytomegalovirus exposure and HLA in healthy donors (dated by TCRdb to 2015 to 2018). Some background on the complete study: An earlier analysis of around 600 of the donors reported more than 250 Gb of sequence data and some 100 million unique TCR beta sequences from roughly 200 million T cells. Approximately 300 gigabases of sequencing data and roughly 90 million unique TCR sequences were included in an early release covering 550 to 800 HLA-typed donors. Of the approximately 400 genotyped donors, around 81% fell in the genetic ancestry cluster associated with self-reported Caucasian donors. The aim of the study was to test whether cataloging public T cell receptors could identify signatures of past pathogen exposure. Using immunosequencing, the study profiled T cell repertoires from 666 subjects and related those repertoires to cytomegalovirus serostatus. Besides the first cohort of more than 650 subjects, a separate validation cohort made up of 120 different subjects was used. To predict cytomegalovirus infection status, the study combined high-throughput TCR immunosequencing, statistical association of individual TCRs with disease status, and machine learning. In a later analysis, previously published TCR beta repertoires from 600 to 850 donors were re-analyzed and high-resolution HLA genotyping was added so that TCR occurrence patterns could be studied. The later analysis used no new phenotypic data to find candidate immune exposures, relying instead on TCR beta sequences and their occurrence across donors. To decide whether each TCR beta V gene segment behaved as functional or pseudogenic, an earlier analysis of several hundred of the donors relied on high-throughput TCR beta sequencing. Alongside the repertoire data, information on donor age, sex, ethnicity and CMV serostatus was compiled. A later genetic analysis used genome-wide SNP genotypes for about 60% of the roughly 700 donors, treating that subset as a discovery cohort. Every repertoire in the discovery cohort had been generated on one and the same sequencing platform. Class I and class II HLA loci were covered by the typing at four-digit resolution. Typing coverage varied by locus: 629-630 donors for A, B, C, DRB1 and DQB1; around 560 for DQA1; approximately 570 for DPA1; around 450 for DPB1. Roughly five DR-DQ haplotypes were treated as single units for association and clustering because of strong linkage in the cohort. On average, roughly 240,000 unique TCR beta nucleotide sequences were sequenced per donor among about 400 genotyped donors of the cohort, with roughly 20% of those sequences being non-productive. What the research found in general, with its limitations: The sequencing pipeline was judged likely to have produced a cluster of highly shared sequence variants as a technical artifact. The only immune exposure information available for the cohort was CMV serostatus. In this cohort, only TCR beta chains were sequenced, and detectable features were limited by the absence of alpha or paired-chain data. Across donors, most TCR sequences were observed very rarely, whereas some public TCRs were present in many individuals. Because HLA typing was missing for some donors at each locus, association tests included only the typed subset. An earlier analysis of approximately 590 of the donors showed that most TCR beta V segments appeared in productive rearrangements either about 87% or about 30% of the time, which broadly matched IMGT annotations. Some IMGT-functional V segments, including TRBV6-2 and TRBV6-3, could not be distinguished by the 87-base-pair reads and were therefore excluded. Sequencing depth was assumed to be roughly uniform across donors in the presence/absence analyses, though that assumption may not hold. Assigning TCR associations to individual alleles was difficult when HLA alleles, especially DR and DQ, strongly co-occurred. According to a later analysis, parvovirus B19, influenza, CMV and Epstein-Barr virus appeared linked to several top co-occurrence clusters. At a false discovery rate of 0.05, a later analysis linked 16,951 TCR beta sequences to specific HLA alleles. In a later analysis, HLA-associated TCR beta chains were found to be more clonally expanded and to have lower generation probabilities than equally common non-associated chains. A further reported finding was that TCR beta sequences accurately predicted the HLA-A and HLA-B alleles for most subjects in the first cohort. In both the original and validation cohorts, the classifier was reported to diagnose cytomegalovirus status with high specificity and sensitivity. In a later analysis, TCR association rates were found to vary across HLA loci, with the most associated TCRs seen for DRB1 alleles and the fewest for HLA-C alleles. The earlier analysis of 587 of the donors excluded approximately 15 rarely observed V segments, including chromosome 9 orphons, because counts were too low. V-gene and J-gene trimming of TCR beta chains was associated with a missense DCLRE1C variant in a later genetic analysis, and the association was replicated in an independent cohort. According to the authors, the approach could potentially be generalized to other disease states and immunological phenotypes. Linkage disequilibrium might explain the correlated functional status among segregating V segments, but an unknown experimental factor could not be ruled out. In a later analysis, most CMV-associated TCR beta chains were found to appear HLA-restricted, with HLA associations seemingly driven largely by CMV exposure. The study gave a list of some 150 TCR beta chains associated with cytomegalovirus. A few of the identified cytomegalovirus-associated TCR beta chains were confirmed in vitro to be specific for cytomegalovirus antigens. According to a later genetic analysis, donors in an Asian-associated ancestry cluster had fewer N-insertions in productive TCRs than the approximately 630-donor mean.

This clone appeared a few times. No antigen is known for it. Qualities for individual bases were not recorded, and no much larger clone is one base off. The method behind the library was the immunoSEQ multiplex PCR assay. The multiplex PCR relied on a mix of 60 forward primers for TCR Vbeta segments and 13 reverse primers for TCR Jbeta segments. A multiplex PCR assay on genomic DNA amplified the CDR3 region of rearranged TCR beta genes. The Illumina HiSeq System was used to sequence the amplified TCR beta libraries as 87-base-pair reads. The published analysis was carried out like this. A later analysis tallied 75 million to 85 million unique TCR beta chains across the approximately 670 repertoires, and approximately 9.9 million of those chains were shared by two or more donors. A nearest-neighbor algorithm error-corrected the raw reads and collapsed the reads into unique sequences, merging closely related sequences to remove PCR and sequencing errors. V, D and J gene segments were assigned by aligning CDR3 sequences to IMGT reference sequences. Each retained sequence needed at least a six-nucleotide match to both a V gene segment and a J gene segment. A rearrangement was called productive if the CDR3 had no stop codons and remained in frame with V and J, and every other rearrangement was called non-productive. CDR3 was defined by IMGT convention, running from the second conserved V-encoded cysteine to the conserved J-encoded phenylalanine. In an earlier analysis of 550 to 650 of the donors, sequences lacking an unambiguous match to a single V gene segment were excluded. In an earlier analysis of some 590 of the donors, a V segment was called functional when productive rearrangements were above 56.7%, and segregating when the standard deviation between donors exceeded 5%. To diagnose cytomegalovirus status from the catalog of TCR beta chain sequences, a statistical classification framework was built. In a later analysis, V and J genes were assigned by comparing TCR nucleotide sequences against IMGT/GENE-DB human TR gene sequences. The TCRdist pipeline was used in a later analysis to assign CDR3 sequences and most-parsimonious VDJ recombination scenarios. A later analysis defined each TCR beta chain by its CDR3 amino acid sequence plus V-gene family, and excluded reads lacking a unique V-gene family. In a later analysis, several hundred highly shared, low-generation-probability nucleotide sequences were removed to address suspected cross-contamination and a sequencing artifact. A later analysis calculated a clonal expansion index for each public chain from normalized within-repertoire ranks of inferred template counts. Generation probabilities in a later analysis came from a VDJ recombination model fitted to out-of-frame rearrangements, and those results were checked against IGoR. In a later analysis, TCR-TCR, TCR-HLA and TCR-CMV co-occurrence was scored with hypergeometric tests, and a repertoire-size bias correction was applied to TCR pairs. To estimate false discovery rates, a later analysis permuted the HLA or CMV assignments 20 times. In a later analysis, co-occurring TCRs were grouped using DBSCAN, with TCRdist sequence similarity added in when clustering inside HLA-allele-positive subsets. Repertoires with fewer than 30,000 or more than 120,000 public chains were left out of co-occurrence clustering, as were about five repertoires with anomalous nucleotide sharing. In its TCRdb copy, this immuneACCESS table keeps in-frame sequences only and misses some clones. Where compared with another copy, unresolved V genes explain less than half of these, and the others have no known cause. The DNA gave D and trimming, while V, J and clone size come from that table. This sample comprises more than 85,000 clones, 75% of them detected only once. The ten largest clones add up to 1% to 1.5% of the sample.

The CDR3 runs 14 amino acids, cysteine and phenylalanine included. Only the CDR3 portion is preserved as DNA: 42 bases, with reading frame beginning at the first base. Trimmed from V: 5 bases; trimmed from J: 5 bases; junction bases lacking a gene match: 8. For CDR1 and CDR2, the germline V gene (reference sequence) lists SEHNR and FQNEAQ. The cohort consisted of 600 or so healthy bone marrow donors. All cohort members were sampled while nominally healthy, although unrecorded immune exposures were likely present. The donor was CMV seronegative and belonged to the group of 320 or so seronegative cohort members. Each donor provided a peripheral blood sample, and peripheral blood mononuclear cells were used for TCR beta sequencing. Genomic DNA was extracted from the blood cell samples with the Qiagen DNeasy Blood Extraction Kit.

The sequencing input was PBMCs. The receptor comes from a man in his forties in good health and CMV-seronegative. The sequence joins TRBV7-9 to TRBJ1-2, and 7 junctional nucleotides match TRBD1. The CDR3 is CASSLRGQEYGYTF. The nucleotide sequence is given as TGTGCCAGCAGCCTGAGGGGGCAGGAGTATGGCTACACCTTC.